The 30 T cell receptor beta chains reported below all come from one sample, sequenced in a study of T cell responses to AZD1222 COVID-19 vaccine (dated by TCRdb to the early 2020s). The library was generated by the immunoSEQ multiplex PCR assay. TCRdb took over this immuneACCESS table, retaining in-frame rearrangements with V and J assigned. Such tables are incomplete; in checked studies, under half of the missing clones stem from an unresolved V gene, and the remainder is unexplained. This sample holds 90,000 to 95,000 clones; over 80% were observed only once. 6% to 9% of the sample goes to the ten largest clones. The time point label here, explained by the study, means: baseline before first vaccination. Material: peripheral blood, obtained on day 0 of AZD1222 vaccination. These receptors all come from an adult in good health.

The chain's CDR3 is CASSLDRATRGYTF. For the CDR3, the DNA is TGTGCCAGCAGCTTAGATCGGGCAACAAGAGGCTACACCTTC. The chain has TRBV11-2 and TRBJ1-2; D ambiguous. Germline V gives CDR1 SGHAT, CDR2 FQNNGV. V was cut by 0 bases and J by 8 bases, with 13 bases left in between. The CDR3 is 14 residues long.

The chain links TRBV11-2 to TRBJ1-2; D remains ambiguous. V lost 7 bases to trimming and J lost 3 bases, with 9 bases between them. Germline V gene lookup returns CDR1 SGHAT and CDR2 FQNNGV. The CDR3 extends over 12 amino acids. DNA for the CDR3: TGTGCCAGCAAGGAGACGGACTATGGCTACACCTTC. Translating gives CASKETDYGYTF.

This clone was seen more than once but under ten times. The chain employs TRBV20-1 and TRBJ2-1; TRBD2 matches 7 bases. The CDR3 spans 13 residues. Germline V lookup: CDR1 DFQATT, CDR2 SNEGSKA (reference sequence). The junction had 7 bases not matched to a gene; V was cut back by 3 bases and J by 8 bases. CDR3 sequence (DNA): TGCAGTGCTAGTCGTGGGACTACACATGAGCAGTTCTTC. Protein product: CSASRGTTHEQFF.

The chain uses TRBV19 and TRBJ2-7, with TRBD2 matching over 9 bases. The CDR3 has 16 amino acids. The junction had 11 bases not matched to a gene; V was cut back by 5 bases and J by 3 bases. Germline lookup yields CDR1 LNHDA and CDR2 SQIVND (reference sequence). CDR3 nucleotide sequence: TGTGCCAGTAGTGACCCGGGACTAGCAGGAGACTACGAGCAGTACTTC. Translated, it gives CASSDPGLAGDYEQYF. Combining the CDR3 with reference TRBV19 and TRBJ2-7 gives the whole variable domain DGGITQSPKYLFRKEGQNVTLSCEQNLNHDAMYWYRQDPGQGLRLIYYSQIVNDFQKGDIAEGYSVSREKKESFPLTVTSAQKNPTAFYLCASSDPGLAGDYEQYFGPGTRLTVT.

The chain couples TRBV29-1 to TRBJ1-2; 7 bases line up with TRBD1. This CDR3 region has 13 residues. Germline V CDR1 and CDR2: SQVTM, ANQGSEA. V lost 7 bases and J lost 3; bases outside the gene matches: 8. Written as DNA, the CDR3 is TGCAGCGCTGGGGCGCAGGGGGACTATGGCTACACCTTC. Translation gives CSAGAQGDYGYTF.

The gene calls are TRBV11-2 and TRBJ1-2, with D possibly matching TRBD1 (5 bases). Germline CDR1 is SGHAT and CDR2 is FQNNGV. This CDR3 region has 13 residues. V lost 5 bases and J lost 6, with 13 bases in between. CDR3 sequence (DNA): TGTGCCAGCAGCCGGCAGGGAGAGAATGGCTACACCTTC. It is translated as CASSRQGENGYTF. The full variable domain, with the rest looked up from reference TRBV11-2 and TRBJ1-2, is EAGVAQSPRYKIIEKRQSVAFWCNPISGHATLYWYQQILGQGPKLLIQFQNNGVVDDSQLPKDRFSAERLKGVDSTLKIQPAKLEDSAVYLCASSRQGENGYTFGSGTRLTVV.

The chain couples TRBV7-2 to TRBJ1-1, with D uncertain. From germline, CDR1 is SGHTA and CDR2 FQGNSA. The CDR3 length is 14 residues. The germline V and J ends were trimmed by 1 base and 4 bases, with 10 bases remaining between them. The CDR3 DNA sequence: TGTGCCAGCAGCTTAGTAGGTTCGGGCACTGAAGCTTTCTTT. It codes for CASSLVGSGTEAFF. The full variable domain, with the rest looked up from reference TRBV7-2 and TRBJ1-1, is GAGVSQSPSNKVTEKGKDVELRCDPISGHTALYWYRQSLGQGLEFLIYFQGNSAPDKSGLPSDRFSAERTGGSVSTLTIQRTQQEDSAVYLCASSLVGSGTEAFFGQGTRLTVV.

The chain couples TRBV3-1 (or the pseudogene TRBV3-2) to TRBJ2-6, with D uncertain. The CDR3 length is 17 residues. Germline V gene data show CDR1 as LGHDT and CDR2 as YNNKEL (reference sequence). Between the trimmed V and J ends, which lost 2 bases and 0 bases, there was a span of 11 bases. The DNA for the CDR3 is TGTGCCAGCAGCCAAAGGACGAAGAGCTCTGGGGCCAACGTCCTGACTTTC. The encoded protein is CASSQRTKSSGANVLTF.

The chain joins TRBV9 to TRBJ1-3; TRBD1 might be the D (5 bases). The CDR3 consists of 15 residues. Trimming stripped 3 bases from V and 0 bases from J, with 10 bases between. Germline V lookup: CDR1 SGDLS, CDR2 YYNGEE. Here the CDR3 DNA reads TGTGCCAGCAGCGCACAGGCCCTCTCTGGAAACACCATATATTTT. It specifies CASSAQALSGNTIYF.

The V call is TRBV7-2, the J call TRBJ2-3; possible D gene TRBD1, 5 bases. The V end lost 3 bases, the J end lost 4 bases, and 11 bases lay between the germline ends. The CDR3 is 14 residues long. Germline CDR1 is SGHTA and CDR2 is FQGNSA. This chain's CDR3 is CASSFQIRADTQYF. The CDR3, as DNA: TGTGCCAGCAGCTTTCAAATCAGGGCAGATACGCAGTATTTT.

V and J are TRBV6-5 and TRBJ1-2; a possible D gene is TRBD1 (5 bases). V lost 8 bases and J lost 7, with 17 bases in between. Germline V gives CDR1 MNHEY, CDR2 SVGAGI. The CDR3 is 13 residues long. CDR3 sequence reads: CASSPREGAGYTF. The CDR3 nucleotides read TGTGCCAGCTCTCCCAGGGAAGGAGCTGGCTACACCTTC.

In its sample, this clone was seen once. The chain links TRBV18 to TRBJ1-5; possible D gene TRBD1, 6 bases. V was shortened by 3 bases and J by 7 bases, with 16 bases between the two germline ends. Germline V lookup: CDR1 KGHSH, CDR2 LQKENI. The CDR3 is made up of 15 amino acids. The CDR3 nucleotides are TGTGCCAGCTCACCCGAGGCAGGGGTCAGACAGCCCCAGCATTTT. Translation: CASSPEAGVRQPQHF.

The chain links TRBV5-1 to TRBJ2-3, with 8 bases lining up with TRBD1. CDR3 length: 16 residues. Germline CDR1 is SGHRS and CDR2 is YFSETQ. V shed 5 bases, J shed 2 bases, and the junction held 10 bases outside the gene matches. CDR3 nucleotides: TGCGCCAGCAGAGTAGGACAGGGCGTCCTCACAGATACGCAGTATTTT. It codes for CASRVGQGVLTDTQYF.

Note on this clone: Its ends do not fully match the called genes, so a read error is possible. J is TRBJ2-5 and V is TRBV7-9; no firm D call. The germline CDR1 and CDR2 sequences are SEHNR and FQNEAQ (reference sequence). The CDR3 is 11 amino acids. The chain's CDR3 is CASSQDWGWHF. CDR3 DNA sequence: TGTGCCAGCAGTCAAGACTGGGGATGGCACTTC.

This rearrangement joins TRBV5-4 to TRBJ2-7, with D tentatively TRBD1 (5 bases). With 0 bases removed from V and 6 bases from J, the gap between germline ends came to 16 bases. The CDR3 is made up of 15 amino acids. Per the germline V gene, CDR1 is SGHNT and CDR2 is YYREEE (reference sequence). This CDR3 reads CASSLAAQGRGEQYF. CDR3 sequence (DNA): TGTGCCAGCAGCTTGGCAGCTCAGGGTAGGGGCGAGCAGTACTTC.

This clone was observed once. CDR3 coding DNA: TGCGCCAGCAGAGTGGGAAGCTCCTACGAGCAGTACTTC. This translates into CASRVGSSYEQYF. V gene TRBV5-1 combines with J gene TRBJ2-7, with D uncertain. Germline V gene sequence: CDR1 SGHRS, CDR2 YFSETQ. V lost 5 bases, J lost 0 bases, and 9 bases lay in between. The CDR3 extends over 13 amino acids.

The chain is built from TRBV6-5 and TRBJ2-2; TRBD2 matches 11 bases. Germline V gene sequence: CDR1 MNHEY, CDR2 SVGAGI. The CDR3 is 14 residues long. The V gene end was trimmed by 6 bases and the J gene end by 7 bases; junction bases not matched to a gene: 4. The CDR3 bases are TGTGCCAGCAGACTAGCGGGGGCGGGCGGGGAGCTGTTTTTT. Protein: CASRLAGAGGELFF.

The chain combines TRBV28 with TRBJ1-1; 7 nucleotides line up with TRBD1. Germline lookup yields CDR1 MDHEN and CDR2 SYDVKM. CDR3 size: 15 residues. V lost 10 bases, J lost 0 bases, and 11 bases stayed unmatched. CDR3 protein: CATTRGGGMNTEAFF. For the CDR3, the DNA is TGTGCCACCACTCGGGGAGGGGGCATGAACACTGAAGCTTTCTTT. The variable domain in full, with the rest retrieved from reference TRBV28 and TRBJ1-1, is DVKVTQSSRYLVKRTGEKVFLECVQDMDHENMFWYRQDPGLGLRLIYFSYDVKMKEKGDIPEGYSVSREKKERFSLILESASTNQTSMYLCATTRGGGMNTEAFFGQGTRLTVV.

J is TRBJ1-6 and V is TRBV6-4; a weak D match, TRBD1 (5 bases). The CDR3 spans 15 residues. V was clipped by 3 bases and J by 10 bases, with 16 bases between them. CDR1 MRHNA and CDR2 SNTAGT come from the germline V gene. The CDR3 sequence is CASSEGGGVQSPLHF. The CDR3 DNA follows: TGTGCCAGCAGTGAGGGGGGGGGAGTGCAGTCACCCCTCCACTTT.

J is TRBJ2-1 and V is TRBV24-1, with 10 bases matching TRBD1. V was clipped by 3 bases and J by 6 bases; unmatched bases: 7. Germline lookup yields CDR1 KGHDR and CDR2 SFDVKD. The length of the CDR3 is 16 residues. The CDR3 loop is CATSDPGTGESNEQFF. The CDR3 nucleotides are TGTGCCACCAGTGATCCCGGGACAGGGGAGTCCAATGAGCAGTTCTTC.

This clone was detected a few times. The chain links TRBV7-6 to TRBJ2-7; D ambiguous. Germline assignment: CDR1 SGHVS and CDR2 FNYEAQ. The V gene lost 0 bases and the J gene lost 0 bases, with 15 bases spanning the gap. The CDR3 loop spans 17 amino acids. CDR3 loop: CASSLAGRPQSSYEQYF. The CDR3 DNA sequence: TGTGCCAGCAGCTTAGCGGGAAGACCTCAGAGCTCCTACGAGCAGTACTTC.

This clone was found once. The gene calls are TRBV6-5 and TRBJ1-5; D perhaps matches TRBD1 (5 bases). This CDR3 is 15 amino acids long. V dropped 2 bases and J dropped 4 bases, with 12 bases sitting between them. The germline V gene encodes CDR1 MNHEY and CDR2 SVGAGI. The CDR3 is CASSYALGGNQPQHF. The CDR3 coding sequence is TGTGCCAGCAGTTACGCACTTGGGGGGAATCAGCCCCAGCATTTT.

J is TRBJ2-7 and V is TRBV3-1 (or the pseudogene TRBV3-2); D gene ambiguous. The germline V and J ends were trimmed by 0 bases and 2 bases, with 8 bases remaining between them. This CDR3 spans 14 amino acids. Germline lookup yields CDR1 LGHDT and CDR2 YNNKEL (reference sequence). Written as DNA, the CDR3 is TGTGCCAGCAGCCAAGAAGGCGCTACCTACGAGCAGTACTTC. Translated: CASSQEGATYEQYF.

This chain links TRBV29-1 with TRBJ1-1, with D unclear. The CDR3 has 13 residues. CDR1 is SQVTM and CDR2 is ANQGSEA in the germline V gene. Trimming took 1 base from V and 1 from J, leaving 7 bases between them. CDR3 sequence reads: CSVEGHSNTEAFF. CDR3 in DNA: TGCAGCGTTGAAGGGCATTCGAACACTGAAGCTTTCTTT.

This chain links TRBV5-5 with TRBJ2-1; D perhaps matches TRBD2 (6 bases). The V gene's germline CDR1 is SGHKS and CDR2 YYEKEE (reference sequence). V was trimmed by 5 bases and J by 5 bases, leaving 11 bases between them. The CDR3 loop spans 13 amino acids. This CDR3 is CASREGPNNEQFF. CDR3 DNA sequence: TGTGCCAGCAGGGAGGGCCCAAACAATGAGCAGTTCTTC.

The chain combines TRBV11-2 with TRBJ2-7; D remains ambiguous. Per the germline V gene, CDR1 is SGHAT and CDR2 is FQNNGV. This CDR3 region has 14 residues. V was trimmed by 1 base and J by 2 bases, leaving 9 bases between them. In nucleotides, the CDR3 is TGTGCCAGCAGCTTAGGGCTCAGACCCTACGAGCAGTACTTC. This gives the protein CASSLGLRPYEQYF.

The J gene is TRBJ1-5, the V gene TRBV11-2; 10 bases agree with TRBD1. The CDR3 totals 17 residues. The germline CDR1 and CDR2 sequences are SGHAT and FQNNGV. J was trimmed by 2 bases and V by 0 bases; bases with no gene match: 4. The DNA of the CDR3 is TGTGCCAGCAGCTTAGACCTCGGGACAGGGGGCAATCAGCCCCAGCATTTT. Its translation: CASSLDLGTGGNQPQHF.

This rearrangement joins TRBV6-1 to TRBJ1-6, with a weak D call TRBD1 (5 bases). CDR3 size: 13 residues. V lost 0 bases and J 8 bases, leaving 5 bases between the germline ends. The V gene's germline CDR1 is MNHNS and CDR2 SASEGT. DNA of the CDR3: TGTGCCAGCAGTGAAGCGGGGGATTCACCCCTCCACTTT. This codes for CASSEAGDSPLHF.

This sequence joins TRBV5-1 and TRBJ1-6; D not resolved. V was cut by 0 bases and J by 8 bases, with 6 bases left in between. The CDR3 contains 13 residues. From germline, CDR1 is SGHRS and CDR2 YFSETQ. The chain's CDR3 is CASSLEGDSPLHF. CDR3 DNA: TGCGCCAGCAGCTTGGAGGGAGATTCACCCCTCCACTTT. The full variable domain, completed using reference TRBV5-1 and TRBJ1-6, is KAGVTQTPRYLIKTRGQQVTLSCSPISGHRSVSWYQQTPGQGLQFLFEYFSETQRNKGNFPGRFSGRQFSNSRSEMNVSTLELGDSALYLCASSLEGDSPLHFGNGTRLTVT.

This clone has only one observation. The chain carries TRBV28 and TRBJ1-2; 8 positions match TRBD1. V shed 2 bases, J shed 8 bases, and the junction held 16 bases outside the gene matches. Germline CDR1 MDHEN, CDR2 SYDVKM. The CDR3 runs 17 residues. The CDR3: CASSLGGQDATSWGYTF. In DNA form, the CDR3 reads TGTGCCAGCAGTTTAGGGGGACAGGACGCGACATCGTGGGGCTACACCTTC.